These T cell receptor beta chains were read from a single sample in a study of identical twins. In TCRdb, the 5' RACE reads were re-called with MiXCR into one record per CDR3 protein. Of about 240,000 distinct CDR3 sequences detected, about 13% appear once; the ten largest clones hold approximately 4%. Separately, the same data were catalogued under a study of yellow fever vaccine responses in identical twins.

The sample taken for sequencing was memory (CD45RO+) T cells sorted from blood. Every receptor here comes from a woman aged 18-30 years in good health. The CDR3 runs from the conserved cysteine through the conserved F or W. Fields, in order: V gene, D gene, J gene, clone size, CDR3 DNA, CDR3 protein. The D gene is left open where the match is weak. Part of the rows lack a size; the others show once, few, many or a class for expanded clones.

V: TRBV7-9
D: TRBD2
J: TRBJ2-1
size: NA
DNA: TGTGCCAGCAGCCCGCGGGGACTAGCGGGGGGGCTTGGTGAGCAGTTCTTC
CDR3: CASSPRGLAGGLGEQFF

V: TRBV2
D: NA
J: TRBJ2-7
size: few
DNA: TGTGCCAGCAGTGTTCGGCAGGGTGGAAACGAGCAGTACTTC
CDR3: CASSVRQGGNEQYF

V: TRBV6-4
D: TRBD1
J: TRBJ2-2
size: NA
DNA: TGTGCCAGCACCCCGGGACAGGAGCACACCGGGGAGCTGTTTTTT
CDR3: CASTPGQEHTGELFF

V: TRBV10-3
D: NA
J: TRBJ2-2
size: NA
DNA: TGTGCCGCGGGACGGCTAGACACCGGGGAGCTGTTTTTT
CDR3: CAAGRLDTGELFF

V: TRBV3-1
D: NA
J: TRBJ1-4
size: NA
DNA: TGTGCCAGCAGCCAAGACACCGAAAAACTGTTTTTT
CDR3: CASSQDTEKLFF

V: TRBV6-4
D: NA
J: TRBJ1-1
size: NA
DNA: TGTGCCAGCAGTGCGGGATCGAACACTGAAGCTTTCTTT
CDR3: CASSAGSNTEAFF

V: TRBV5-1
D: NA
J: TRBJ2-5
size: NA
DNA: TGCGCCAGCAGCCACAACGGAGGAGAGACCCAGTACTTC
CDR3: CASSHNGGETQYF

V: TRBV20-1
D: TRBD1
J: TRBJ2-4
size: few
DNA: TGCAGTGCTCCAGACAGGGTGGTCAAAAACATTCAGTACTTC
CDR3: CSAPDRVVKNIQYF

V: TRBV7-9
D: NA
J: TRBJ2-7
size: NA
DNA: TGTGCCAGCAGCTTAGAGTCTACCCCCTACGAGCAGTACTTC
CDR3: CASSLESTPYEQYF

V: TRBV14
D: TRBD1
J: TRBJ2-1
size: NA
DNA: TGTGCCAGCAGCCAACTAGGACAGGGGAAGGATGAGCAGTTCTTC
CDR3: CASSQLGQGKDEQFF

V: TRBV11-2
D: NA
J: TRBJ2-7
size: NA
DNA: TGTGCCAGCAGCCACCCGGGACTGGGGACCAACGAGCAGTACTTC
CDR3: CASSHPGLGTNEQYF

V: TRBV10-3
D: NA
J: TRBJ1-4
size: NA
DNA: TGTGCCATCAGTGAAGATATTGGGTATGAAAAACTGTTTTTT
CDR3: CAISEDIGYEKLFF

V: TRBV4-3
D: NA
J: TRBJ2-1
size: NA
DNA: TGCGCCAGCAGCCTCCGAGGGAACGTAAATGAGCAGTTCTTC
CDR3: CASSLRGNVNEQFF

V: TRBV11-1
D: TRBD2
J: TRBJ2-1
size: few
DNA: TGTGCCAGCAGCTTACTCCCCAGCGGGGGGCTAGGGGCTGAGCAGTTCTTC
CDR3: CASSLLPSGGLGAEQFF

V: TRBV12-3/TRBV12-4
D: NA
J: TRBJ1-4
size: NA
DNA: TGTGCCAGCACCGTTAACACGGGACGACTCAAGGAAAAACTGTTTTTT
CDR3: CASTVNTGRLKEKLFF

V: TRBV24-1
D: NA
J: TRBJ2-5
size: many
DNA: TGTGCCACCAGTGTTGGACACTTCCAAGAGACCCAGTACTTC
CDR3: CATSVGHFQETQYF

V: TRBV5-1
D: TRBD1
J: TRBJ2-2
size: NA
DNA: TGCGCCAGCAGTGCAGGGGGCGCGAACACCGGGGAGCTGTTTTTT
CDR3: CASSAGGANTGELFF

V: TRBV7-9
D: TRBD1
J: TRBJ2-5
size: many
DNA: TGTGCCAGCAGCAGCGGGACAGGGGGCGTCTTGGAGACCCAGTACTTC
CDR3: CASSSGTGGVLETQYF

V: TRBV6-1
D: NA
J: TRBJ2-1
size: NA
DNA: TGTGCCAGCAGTCCCCGACGCACTCTCTACAGCGGTGAGCAGTTCTTC
CDR3: CASSPRRTLYSGEQFF

V: TRBV3-1
D: TRBD1
J: TRBJ1-2
size: NA
DNA: TGTGCCAGCAGCCAAGATAGAGCAGGGGGGGCCTATGGCTACACCTTC
CDR3: CASSQDRAGGAYGYTF

V: TRBV6-1
D: NA
J: TRBJ2-3
size: NA
DNA: TGTGCCAGCAAGAGCGGGCCCGACACCCTCACAGATACGCAGTATTTT
CDR3: CASKSGPDTLTDTQYF

V: TRBV2
D: NA
J: TRBJ1-5
size: NA
DNA: TGTGCCAGCAGTGCAACAACTTTTTATAGCAATCAGCCCCAGCATTTT
CDR3: CASSATTFYSNQPQHF

V: TRBV29-1
D: NA
J: TRBJ2-7
size: NA
DNA: TGCAGCGTCGATACCCGGGACGGCGAGCAGTACTTC
CDR3: CSVDTRDGEQYF

V: TRBV6-2/TRBV6-3
D: TRBD1
J: TRBJ1-1
size: few
DNA: TGTGCCAGCAGTCACTCCCCGGACAGGGACTCTGAAGCTTTCTTT
CDR3: CASSHSPDRDSEAFF

V: TRBV7-9
D: NA
J: TRBJ2-7
size: many
DNA: TGTGCCAGCAGCTTAGCCGAGCAGTACTTC
CDR3: CASSLAEQYF

V: TRBV11-2
D: TRBD2
J: TRBJ2-3
size: many
DNA: TGTGCCAGCTCCCTGGGGCTAGCGGGGGTAGATACGCAGTATTTT
CDR3: CASSLGLAGVDTQYF

V: TRBV7-2
D: TRBD1
J: TRBJ2-7
size: NA
DNA: TGTGCCAGCAGTACAAACAGGGGCTACGAGCAGTACTTC
CDR3: CASSTNRGYEQYF

V: TRBV6-1
D: TRBD2
J: TRBJ2-5
size: few
DNA: TGTGCCAGCACCCGGGGGGGGCCCGGGGAGACCCAGTACTTC
CDR3: CASTRGGPGETQYF

V: TRBV21-1
D: NA
J: TRBJ2-7
size: few
DNA: TGTGCCAGCAGCCAGAAGATTCCCTACGAGCAGTACTTC
CDR3: CASSQKIPYEQYF

V: TRBV28
D: TRBD1
J: TRBJ1-3
size: few
DNA: TGTGCCATCGCGGGACAGGGCCTGGGTGGAAACACCATATATTTT
CDR3: CAIAGQGLGGNTIYF

V: TRBV5-5
D: NA
J: TRBJ1-5
size: few
DNA: TGTGCCAGCAGCGGGGGGTCGGAGGGCAATCAGCCCCAGCATTTT
CDR3: CASSGGSEGNQPQHF

V: TRBV6-1
D: TRBD1
J: TRBJ2-7
size: few
DNA: TGTGCCAGCAGTGAAGGGGACAGTATGGCCGAGCAGTACTTC
CDR3: CASSEGDSMAEQYF

V: TRBV20-1
D: NA
J: TRBJ1-1
size: few
DNA: TGCAGTGTCGTGAGGGGGAGGACTGAAGCTTTCTTT
CDR3: CSVVRGRTEAFF

V: TRBV3-1
D: NA
J: TRBJ2-3
size: many
DNA: TGTGCCAGCAGCCAAGCCCCAGGCAAAAGCACAGATACGCAGTATTTT
CDR3: CASSQAPGKSTDTQYF

V: TRBV5-8
D: NA
J: TRBJ2-3
size: NA
DNA: TGTGCCAGCAGCTTGGTCCTCGAGGCAGCCGCGCAGTATTTT
CDR3: CASSLVLEAAAQYF

V: TRBV7-9
D: TRBD1
J: TRBJ1-1
size: many
DNA: TGTGCCAGCAGCTTAGCAACAGGGGGTGGCGGAGCTTTCTTT
CDR3: CASSLATGGGGAFF

V: TRBV12-3/TRBV12-4
D: TRBD1
J: TRBJ2-7
size: many
DNA: TGTGCCAGCAGTCCAGACAGGGGCAGCTCCTACGAGCAGTACTTC
CDR3: CASSPDRGSSYEQYF

V: TRBV28
D: NA
J: TRBJ2-3
size: NA
DNA: TGTGCCAGCAGCCCTGGGTCAGCCAATACGCAGTATTTT
CDR3: CASSPGSANTQYF

V: TRBV11-2
D: NA
J: TRBJ2-1
size: NA
DNA: TGTGCCAGCAGCTTAGGCCCAGGGTTCAATGAGCAGTTCTTC
CDR3: CASSLGPGFNEQFF

V: TRBV11-2
D: NA
J: TRBJ2-7
size: NA
DNA: TGTGCCCAGAAGGCCTGGGGCAACTACGAGCAGTACTTC
CDR3: CAQKAWGNYEQYF

V: TRBV3-1
D: NA
J: TRBJ2-3
size: few
DNA: TGTGCCAGCAGCCAAGTAGCCCTAGCGTGGGATACGCAGTATTTT
CDR3: CASSQVALAWDTQYF

V: TRBV7-9
D: NA
J: TRBJ1-2
size: few
DNA: TGTGCCAGCAGCTTGATCAGGGATCACTATGGCTACACCTTC
CDR3: CASSLIRDHYGYTF

V: TRBV5-1
D: NA
J: TRBJ2-5
size: NA
DNA: TGCGCCAGCAGCTTGGAGTATCGGGGGGCCGGGGAGACCCAGTACTTC
CDR3: CASSLEYRGAGETQYF

V: TRBV7-3
D: TRBD2
J: TRBJ2-3
size: NA
DNA: TGTGCCAGCAGCTTAAGGGGCCTAGCGGACGCCACGCGTAGCACAGATACGCAGTATTTT
CDR3: CASSLRGLADATRSTDTQYF

V: TRBV5-1
D: NA
J: TRBJ1-6
size: NA
DNA: TGCGCCAGCAGCCCCGGACATAATAATTCACCCCTCCACTTT
CDR3: CASSPGHNNSPLHF

V: TRBV10-3
D: TRBD1
J: TRBJ2-1
size: NA
DNA: TGTGCCATCAGTGCTCAGGACAGGGCTTGGAACAATGAGCAGTTCTTC
CDR3: CAISAQDRAWNNEQFF

V: TRBV6-1
D: TRBD2
J: TRBJ2-5
size: few
DNA: TGTGCCAGCACCCGACTAGCGGAGATTCAAGAGACCCAGTACTTC
CDR3: CASTRLAEIQETQYF

V: TRBV6-2/TRBV6-3
D: TRBD1
J: TRBJ2-3
size: NA
DNA: TGTGCCAGCAGTCGTCGGACAGGGGCATTATCCGGTACGCAGTATTTT
CDR3: CASSRRTGALSGTQYF